Shown below are 4 T cell receptor beta chains from a single sample sequenced in a study of naive and memory T cell subsets. Both TRBC1 and TRBC2 were covered by a beta constant-region primer of two equimolar oligonucleotides. TCRdb redid the calling of the UMI-ligation and nested PCR reads with MiXCR, one entry per CDR3 protein. The data show more than 25,000 distinct CDR3 sequences, with around a tenth seen just once and roughly 15% held by the top ten. The specimen sequenced was effector memory CD4+ T cells from blood. The subset denotes: effector memory, CD45RA- CD27-. The receptors originated from a human donor in good health.

At least ten counts were recorded for this clonotype. This chain uses TRBV12-3 or TRBV12-4 with TRBJ2-3; the D gene is possibly TRBD2 (6 bases). V was trimmed by 7 bases and J by 5 bases, leaving 10 bases between them. The CDR3 is 12 residues long. CDR3 residues: CASNPGLDTQYF. CDR3 DNA: TGTGCCAGCAATCCGGGACTAGATACGCAGTATTTT.

This clonotype was picked up a small number of times. This chain connects TRBV28 to TRBJ1-2; D unresolved. The CDR3 contains 15 residues. The V end lost 5 bases, the J end lost 0 bases, and 13 bases lay between the germline ends. The germline CDR1 and CDR2 sequences are MDHEN and SYDVKM. The CDR3 bases are TGTGCCAGCAGTCCCTCCGGACGGTCTAACTATGGCTACACCTTC. It yields the protein CASSPSGRSNYGYTF.

This clonotype was detected a few times. This chain connects TRBV2 to TRBJ2-3; 9 nucleotides match TRBD2. The CDR3 sequence is 14 residues long. Germline V gene sequence: CDR1 SNHLY, CDR2 FYNNEI. V lost 6 bases, J lost 4 bases, and 5 bases stayed unmatched. CDR3 sequence reads: CASRVAGAADTQYF. The CDR3, as DNA: TGTGCCAGCAGAGTAGCGGGAGCGGCAGATACGCAGTATTTT.

This clonotype was observed a handful of times. The V and J genes are TRBV7-3 and TRBJ2-2, with D perhaps matching TRBD2 (5 bases). The germline gives CDR1 SGHTA, CDR2 FQGTGA. V lost 5 bases, J lost 3 bases, and 10 bases lay in between. The CDR3 runs 14 residues. The chain's CDR3 is CASSRGQYTGELFF. The CDR3 DNA reads as TGTGCCAGCAGCCGAGGGCAGTACACCGGGGAGCTGTTTTTT.